This T cell receptor (beta chain) is drawn from a study of CD8 T cells in ankylosing spondylitis. Comments on this clonotype: What it binds is unknown.

TCRdb recomputed calls from the 5' RACE reads with MiXCR, one row per CDR3 protein. Here the sample spans almost 250,000 distinct CDR3 sequences, more than 25% being singletons. Study-level results: Within peripheral blood, clones linked to disease were CD8+ and relatively rare. From matched ankylosing spondylitis synovial fluid, disease-linked clones were reportedly recovered at significantly enriched levels. Prior literature has documented some motif variants in synovial fluid and blood from reactive arthritis.

The CDR3 length is 17 residues. J lost 3 bases, V lost 5 bases, and 11 bases had no gene match. Germline V lookup: CDR1 DFQATT, CDR2 SNEGSKA (reference sequence). V is TRBV20-1 and J is TRBJ2-2; 11 bases line up with TRBD2. The TCR originated in a male donor with ankylosing spondylitis or in good health (not recorded which). The sequencing input was blood, either unsorted or a sorted T cell fraction (not recorded which). The CDR3 loop is CSARNPIAGGYTGELFF. The CDR3 nucleotides read TGCAGTGCTCGTAACCCAATAGCGGGGGGGTACACCGGGGAGCTGTTTTTT.